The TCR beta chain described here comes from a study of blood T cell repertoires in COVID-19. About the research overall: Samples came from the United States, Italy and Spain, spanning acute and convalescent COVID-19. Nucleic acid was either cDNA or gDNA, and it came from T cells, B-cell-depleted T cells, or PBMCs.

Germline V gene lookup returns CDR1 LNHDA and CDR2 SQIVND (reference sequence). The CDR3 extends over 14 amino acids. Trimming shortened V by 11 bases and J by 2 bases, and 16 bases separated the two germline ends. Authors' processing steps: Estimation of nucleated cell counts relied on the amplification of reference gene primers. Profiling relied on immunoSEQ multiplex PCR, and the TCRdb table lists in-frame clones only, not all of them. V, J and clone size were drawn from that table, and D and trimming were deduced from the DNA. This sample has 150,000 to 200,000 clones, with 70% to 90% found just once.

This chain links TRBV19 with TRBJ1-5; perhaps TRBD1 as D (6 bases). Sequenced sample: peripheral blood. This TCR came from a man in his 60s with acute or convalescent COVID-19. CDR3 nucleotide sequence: TGTGCCTCCAACAGGGAAAGAGGCAATCAGCCCCAGCATTTT. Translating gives CASNRERGNQPQHF. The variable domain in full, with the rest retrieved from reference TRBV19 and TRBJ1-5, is DGGITQSPKYLFRKEGQNVTLSCEQNLNHDAMYWYRQDPGQGLRLIYYSQIVNDFQKGDIAEGYSVSREKKESFPLTVTSAQKNPTAFYLCASNRERGNQPQHFGDGTRLSIL.